One T cell receptor beta chain is described in this entry. What it binds is unknown. A second 7 to 11 cycle PCR used barcoded and J-beta primers. Each cDNA molecule, via a template-switch adaptor with 12 random nucleotides, was tagged. Every sample gave at least 3 million paired-end reads containing CDR3. TCRdb fed the 5' RACE reads into MiXCR, producing one record per CDR3 protein. This sample has about a million distinct CDR3 sequences, with roughly 47% found just once. This sample is part of a study of blood T cells in healthy people across ages. CDR3 size: 14 residues. Trimming cost V 8 bases and J 2 bases; bases outside gene matches: 6. Study observations and caveats: Since the PBMCs were unsorted, naive and antigen-experienced cells could not be conclusively compared. Changes seen in expanded clonotypes were possibly confounded by donor CMV status left unknown.

The sequencing input was blood. The chain uses TRBV12-3 or TRBV12-4 and TRBJ2-3, with 8 bases fitting TRBD2. This receptor was taken from a woman aged 60-75 years in good health. The CDR3 loop reads CASVEGLDTDTQYF. The CDR3 nucleotides read TGTGCCAGCGTTGAGGGACTAGACACAGATACGCAGTATTTT.